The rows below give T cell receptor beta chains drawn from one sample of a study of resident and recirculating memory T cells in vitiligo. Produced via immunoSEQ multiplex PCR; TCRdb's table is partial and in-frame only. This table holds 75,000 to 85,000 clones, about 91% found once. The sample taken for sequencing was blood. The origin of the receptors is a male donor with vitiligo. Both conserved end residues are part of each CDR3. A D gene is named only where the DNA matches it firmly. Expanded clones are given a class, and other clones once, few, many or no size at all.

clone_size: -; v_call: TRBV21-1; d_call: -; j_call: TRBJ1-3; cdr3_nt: TGTGCCAGCAGCAAAGTAGAGGAACACACCATATATTTT; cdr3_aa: CASSKVEEHTIYF
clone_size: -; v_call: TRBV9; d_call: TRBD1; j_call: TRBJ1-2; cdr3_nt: TGTGCCAGCAGCGAAAAGGGACAGTCTTTCTATGGCTACACCTTC; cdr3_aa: CASSEKGQSFYGYTF
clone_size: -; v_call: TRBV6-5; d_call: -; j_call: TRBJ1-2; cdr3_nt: TGTGCCAGCAGTCCTGGGGGGGACTATGGCTACACCTTC; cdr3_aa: CASSPGGDYGYTF
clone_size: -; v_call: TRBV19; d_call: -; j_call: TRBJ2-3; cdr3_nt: TGTGCCAGTAGTATAGAAGCGAGCGGGGATACGCAGTATTTT; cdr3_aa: CASSIEASGDTQYF
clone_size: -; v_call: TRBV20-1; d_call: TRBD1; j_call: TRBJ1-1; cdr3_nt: TGCAGTGCTAGCAGGGGGGAAGAAGCTTTCTTT; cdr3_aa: CSASRGEEAFF
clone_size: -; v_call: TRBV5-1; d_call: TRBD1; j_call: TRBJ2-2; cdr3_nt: TGCGCCAGCAGTGTGCAGGGGGCTGACGCCGGGGAGCTGTTTTTT; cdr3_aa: CASSVQGADAGELFF
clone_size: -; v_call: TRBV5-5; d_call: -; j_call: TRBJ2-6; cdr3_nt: TGTGCCAGCAGCTTGATACTCTCTGGGGCCAACGTCCTGACTTTC; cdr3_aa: CASSLILSGANVLTF
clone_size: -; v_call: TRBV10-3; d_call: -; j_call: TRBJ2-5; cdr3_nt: TGTGCCATCAGCGACCGGCCCGGGGAGACCCAGTACTTC; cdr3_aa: CAISDRPGETQYF
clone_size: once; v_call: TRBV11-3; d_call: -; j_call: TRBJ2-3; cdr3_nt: TGTGCCAGCAGCCTAAGGGGGAAGCAGTATTTT; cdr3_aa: CASSLRGKQYF
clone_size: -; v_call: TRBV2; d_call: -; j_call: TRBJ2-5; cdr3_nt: TGTGCCAGCTGGGGCGGAGGGGAGACCCAGTACTTC; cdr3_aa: CASWGGGETQYF
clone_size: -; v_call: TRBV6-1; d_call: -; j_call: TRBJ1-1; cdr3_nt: TGTGCCAGCAGTCGGTCCAGGGTCCTCAAAGATGAAGCTTTCTTT; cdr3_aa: CASSRSRVLKDEAFF
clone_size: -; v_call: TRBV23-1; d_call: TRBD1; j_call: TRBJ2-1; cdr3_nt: TGCGCCAGCAACCTTAACAGGGGCACCGGAGTTAGAATGAGGGATAAGGGGCAGTTCTTC; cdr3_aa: CASNLNRGTGVRMRDKGQFF
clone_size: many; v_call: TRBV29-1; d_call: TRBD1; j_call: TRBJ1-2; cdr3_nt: TGCAGCGTGGGGGGGACAGGGGGTCATGGCTACACCTTC; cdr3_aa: CSVGGTGGHGYTF
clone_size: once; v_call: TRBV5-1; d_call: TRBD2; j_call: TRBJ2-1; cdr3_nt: TGCGCCAGCAGCTTGAAAGGAAGCGGGAGGGCCGACAATGGGCAGTTCTTC; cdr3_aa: CASSLKGSGRADNGQFF
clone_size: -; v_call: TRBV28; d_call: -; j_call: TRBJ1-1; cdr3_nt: TGTGCCAGCACCCCAATACGAGGGGCTTTCTTT; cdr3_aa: CASTPIRGAFF
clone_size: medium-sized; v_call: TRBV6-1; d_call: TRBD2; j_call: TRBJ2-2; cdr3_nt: TGTGCCAGCGGACTAGGGGCAGACACCGGGGAGCTGTTTTTT; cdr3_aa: CASGLGADTGELFF
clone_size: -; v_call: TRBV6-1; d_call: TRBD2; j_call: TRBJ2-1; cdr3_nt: TGTGCCAGCAGCCTCACAGCGGGGGGTCGGCATGAGCAGTTCTTC; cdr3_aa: CASSLTAGGRHEQFF
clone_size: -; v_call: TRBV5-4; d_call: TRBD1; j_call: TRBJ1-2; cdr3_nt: TGTGCCAGCAGCTCAGACAGGGAAGGTGGCTACACCTTC; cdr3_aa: CASSSDREGGYTF
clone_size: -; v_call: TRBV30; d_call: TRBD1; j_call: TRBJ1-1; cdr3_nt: TGTGCCTGGAGTGTATTAATCGGCAGGGGGCGAGTTGACACTGAAGCTTTCTTT; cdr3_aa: CAWSVLIGRGRVDTEAFF
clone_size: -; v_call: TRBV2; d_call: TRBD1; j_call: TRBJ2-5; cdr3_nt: TGTGCCAGCAGGGCGACAGGGGGCAGGGAGACCCAGTACTTC; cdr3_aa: CASRATGGRETQYF
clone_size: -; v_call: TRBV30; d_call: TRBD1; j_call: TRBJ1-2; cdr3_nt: TGTGCCTGGACACTCGACAGGGCGGGGGGTTATGGCTACACCTTC; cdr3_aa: CAWTLDRAGGYGYTF
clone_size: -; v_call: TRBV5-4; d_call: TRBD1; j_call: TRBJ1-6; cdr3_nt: TGTGCCAGCAGCTTGGCCTTTGGCTGGACAGGCGGTTCACCCCTCCACTTT; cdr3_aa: CASSLAFGWTGGSPLHF
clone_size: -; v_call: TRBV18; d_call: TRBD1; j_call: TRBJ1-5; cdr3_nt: TGTGCCAGCTCACCACCCGGGACAGCAAATCAGCCCCAGCATTTT; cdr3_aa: CASSPPGTANQPQHF
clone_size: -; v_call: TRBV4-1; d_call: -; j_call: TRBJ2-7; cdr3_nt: TGCGCCAGCAGCCAAGGGGAGAGGCGAAGTCCTCGAGAGGGTGAGCAGTACTTC; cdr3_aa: CASSQGERRSPREGEQYF
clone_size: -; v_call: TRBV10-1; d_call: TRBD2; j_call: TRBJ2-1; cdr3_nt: TGCGCCAGCAGTGAGTGGGGGGGGAATGAGCAGTTCTTC; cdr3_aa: CASSEWGGNEQFF
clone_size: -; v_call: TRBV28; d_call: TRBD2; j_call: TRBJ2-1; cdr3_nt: TGTGCCAGCAGTTTCCTAGCGGGAGCAGATGAGCAGTTCTTC; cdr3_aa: CASSFLAGADEQFF
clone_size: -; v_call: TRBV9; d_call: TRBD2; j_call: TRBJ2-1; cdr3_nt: TGTGCCAGCAGCGTAGCCCCAGTAATAGCGGGAGGTTATAATGAGCAGTTCTTC; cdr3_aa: CASSVAPVIAGGYNEQFF